This entry lists 27 T cell receptor beta chains sequenced from one sample in a study of T cell responses to AZD1222 COVID-19 vaccine. The repertoire was sequenced with immunoSEQ multiplex PCR; TCRdb's copy has only in-frame clones and lacks some. The sample consists of under 200,000 clones, approximately 90% of them appearing once. The specimen was peripheral blood, collected on day 0 of AZD1222 vaccination. The receptors were sampled from an adult in good health.

A single count supports this clone. V is TRBV28 and J is TRBJ1-5; maybe TRBD1 (6 bases). There are 15 residues in the CDR3. Trimming left V 5 bases short and J 2 bases short, with 13 bases between. Germline V gene data show CDR1 as MDHEN and CDR2 as SYDVKM. CDR3 in amino acids: CASSAPGGGNQPQHF. The CDR3 DNA follows: TGTGCCAGCAGTGCGCCCGGGGGCGGCAATCAGCCCCAGCATTTT.

The gene calls are TRBV7-3 and TRBJ1-1; 9 positions agree with TRBD1. Germline-derived CDR1 and CDR2 are SGHTA and FQGTGA. The CDR3 extends over 15 amino acids. J lost 4 bases, V lost 4 bases, and 7 bases had no gene match. Here the CDR3 reads CASSSTGGRTTEAFF. CDR3 nucleotide sequence: TGTGCCAGCAGCTCGACAGGGGGTCGCACCACTGAAGCTTTCTTT.

The chain employs TRBV3-1 (or the pseudogene TRBV3-2) and TRBJ2-7; D remains unclear. V gave up 2 bases and J gave up 0 bases, with 5 bases separating them. CDR3 size: 13 residues. Germline V CDR1 and CDR2: LGHDT, YNNKEL (reference sequence). This CDR3 is CASSQRFSYEQYF. The CDR3 nucleotides are TGTGCCAGCAGCCAACGGTTCTCCTACGAGCAGTACTTC.

The chain has TRBV6-5 and TRBJ1-1; a possible D gene is TRBD1 (5 bases). V was cut by 6 bases and J by 7 bases, with 18 bases left in between. Germline V gene sequence: CDR1 MNHEY, CDR2 SVGAGI. The CDR3 extends over 14 amino acids. Written as DNA, the CDR3 is TGTGCCAGCAGGATAGGAACAGGCAGCCTTGAAGCTTTCTTT. It codes for CASRIGTGSLEAFF.

The chain carries TRBV11-2 and TRBJ2-1; perhaps TRBD1 as D (6 bases). Deletions cut 1 base from V and 7 bases from J, with 14 bases between. The length of the CDR3 is 15 residues. The germline V gene has CDR1 SGHAT and CDR2 FQNNGV. CDR3 bases: TGTGCCAGCAGCTTAGTAGGACAGAAGAAGAATGAGCAGTTCTTC. Translation gives CASSLVGQKKNEQFF. Together with reference TRBV11-2 and TRBJ2-1, the CDR3 gives the full variable domain: EAGVAQSPRYKIIEKRQSVAFWCNPISGHATLYWYQQILGQGPKLLIQFQNNGVVDDSQLPKDRFSAERLKGVDSTLKIQPAKLEDSAVYLCASSLVGQKKNEQFFGPGTRLTVL.

The chain links TRBV28 to TRBJ2-7; 9 bases line up with TRBD2. The junction had 11 bases not matched to a gene; V was cut back by 5 bases and J by 0 bases. This CDR3 has 17 amino acids. Germline V gene data show CDR1 as MDHEN and CDR2 as SYDVKM. In DNA form, the CDR3 reads TGTGCCAGCAGTCCCCCCAGCGGGAGGAGTCCCTCCTACGAGCAGTACTTC. This gives the protein CASSPPSGRSPSYEQYF.

In this sample, this clone turned up a few times. The genes are TRBV7-3 and TRBJ1-1; D not resolved. The V and J ends lost 4 bases and 1 base respectively, with 7 bases between them. The CDR3 sequence is 13 residues long. The germline V gene encodes CDR1 SGHTA and CDR2 FQGTGA. The CDR3 protein is CASSSGPNTEAFF. In nucleotides, the CDR3 is TGTGCCAGCAGCTCGGGCCCGAACACTGAAGCTTTCTTT.

The chain joins TRBV6-5 to TRBJ1-4; D uncertain. This CDR3 spans 13 amino acids. CDR1 is MNHEY and CDR2 is SVGAGI in the germline V gene. V lost 2 bases, J lost 8 bases, and 9 bases lay in between. CDR3 bases: TGTGCCAGCAGTTACCAGTTATACGAAAAACTGTTTTTT. Amino acids: CASSYQLYEKLFF.

This chain joins TRBV4-1 and TRBJ2-7; D gene uncertain. The CDR3 totals 13 residues. Germline-derived CDR1 and CDR2 are MGHRA and YSYEKL. Trimming removed 2 bases at V and 4 bases at J, with 9 bases between. The CDR3 sequence: CASSQQVGYEQYF. The DNA of the CDR3 is TGCGCCAGCAGCCAACAGGTTGGATACGAGCAGTACTTC.

The rearrangement links TRBV6-1 to TRBJ1-5, with D tentatively TRBD1 (6 bases). The CDR3 contains 15 residues. The germline CDR1 and CDR2 sequences are MNHNS and SASEGT. V dropped 3 bases and J dropped 7 bases, with 16 bases sitting between them. CDR3 coding DNA: TGTGCCAGCAGTGATTTGAGCAGGGGCGGGCAGCCCCAGCATTTT. It yields the protein CASSDLSRGGQPQHF.

The J gene is TRBJ1-2, the V gene TRBV6-2 or TRBV6-3; D ambiguous. The CDR3 consists of 17 residues. V shed 4 bases and J shed 0 bases, with 18 bases lying between them. Germline V gene sequence: CDR1 MNHEY, CDR2 SVGEGT. This chain's CDR3 is CASSFRTRYMANYGYTF. DNA for the CDR3: TGTGCCAGCAGTTTTCGCACTCGATATATGGCTAACTATGGCTACACCTTC.

V usage is TRBV11-2 and J usage is TRBJ2-1; 11 positions match TRBD2. After removal of 10 bases from V and 4 bases from J, the junction contained 9 bases not matched to a gene. Germline-derived CDR1 and CDR2 are SGHAT and FQNNGV. The CDR3 is 15 amino acids. Written as DNA, the CDR3 is TGTGCCACCCGACTAGCGGGGCTACCTTACAATGAGCAGTTCTTC. This translates into CATRLAGLPYNEQFF.

The J gene is TRBJ1-1, the V gene TRBV7-9, with a weak D call TRBD1 (5 bases). This CDR3 has 13 residues. CDR1 and CDR2 from the germline V gene are SEHNR and FQNEAQ (reference sequence). Trimming shortened V by 5 bases and J by 4 bases, and 11 bases separated the two germline ends. CDR3 nucleotides: TGTGCCAGCAGCGGGGGGAGAAGCACTGAAGCTTTCTTT. Translated: CASSGGRSTEAFF.

J is TRBJ2-2 and V is TRBV28, with a possible D match to TRBD2 (5 bases). CDR3 length: 14 amino acids. V lost 5 bases to trimming and J lost 3 bases, with 10 bases between them. CDR1 is MDHEN, CDR2 SYDVKM, per germline. DNA for the CDR3: TGTGCCAGCAGTCGAGGGAAATACACCGGGGAGCTGTTTTTT. Translation gives CASSRGKYTGELFF.

J is TRBJ1-6 and V is TRBV5-1, with D hard to call. With 1 base removed from V and 10 bases from J, the gap between germline ends came to 9 bases. The germline V gene has CDR1 SGHRS and CDR2 YFSETQ. The CDR3 spans 13 residues. CDR3 residues: CASSLTHGSPLHF. The CDR3 DNA reads TGCGCCAGCAGCTTGACCCATGGATCACCCCTCCACTTT.

The chain links TRBV14 to TRBJ2-5; 8 positions match TRBD1. The V gene end was trimmed by 2 bases and the J gene end by 7 bases; junction bases not matched to a gene: 12. This CDR3 comprises 16 residues. In germline, CDR1 is SGHDN, CDR2 FVKESK. Here the CDR3 reads CASSQLAGGLSVTQYF. The CDR3, as DNA: TGTGCCAGCAGCCAATTGGCAGGGGGCTTATCCGTGACCCAGTACTTC.

The chain carries TRBV27 and TRBJ2-7, with D perhaps matching TRBD2 (6 bases). The germline gives CDR1 MNHEY, CDR2 SMNVEV (reference sequence). This CDR3 is built from 14 residues. V lost 5 bases, J lost 2 bases, and 13 bases lay in between. CDR3 loop: CASSPGLVTYEQYF. The CDR3 DNA sequence: TGTGCCAGCAGTCCGGGACTTGTGACCTACGAGCAGTACTTC.

The CDR3 sequence: CSATGGQPQHF. DNA for the CDR3: TGCAGTGCTACGGGGGGTCAGCCCCAGCATTTT. This sequence joins TRBV20-1 and TRBJ1-5; tentative D call: TRBD1 (5 bases). CDR1 DFQATT and CDR2 SNEGSKA come from the germline V gene (reference sequence). CDR3 length: 11 amino acids. V shed 4 bases and J shed 6 bases, with 7 bases lying between them.

This clone has only a few counts. The chain combines TRBV9 with TRBJ2-1, with 8 bases identical to TRBD2. The trim removed 2 bases at V and 2 bases at J, leaving 3 bases unmatched. In germline, CDR1 is SGDLS, CDR2 YYNGEE. The CDR3 totals 15 residues. CDR3 DNA: TGTGCCAGCAGCGTGGCCGGGAGGGCCTACAATGAGCAGTTCTTC. Translated: CASSVAGRAYNEQFF.

V usage is TRBV7-2 and J usage is TRBJ1-1; 7 bases agree with TRBD1. Unmatched junction bases numbered 8, after V lost 1 base and J lost 0 bases. Germline CDR1 and CDR2: SGHTA and FQGNSA. The CDR3 covers 17 residues. The CDR3 DNA sequence: TGTGCCAGCAGCTTAGGTGGAGGGGGCATAATGAACACTGAAGCTTTCTTT. This gives the protein CASSLGGGGIMNTEAFF.

This CDR3 reads CASSLSGTSGQETQYF. CDR3 coding DNA: TGTGCCAGCAGCCTGTCCGGGACTAGCGGCCAAGAGACCCAGTACTTC. V gene TRBV7-2 combines with J gene TRBJ2-5; TRBD2 agrees at 11 bases. The J segment lost 1 base and the V segment lost 5 bases, leaving 6 bases of the junction unmatched. CDR3 length: 16 residues. CDR1 and CDR2 (germline): SGHTA, FQGNSA.

J is TRBJ2-4 and V is TRBV27; 9 nucleotides align to TRBD1. V gave up 2 bases and J gave up 2 bases; unmatched junction bases: 4. Germline-derived CDR1 and CDR2 are MNHEY and SMNVEV (reference sequence). The CDR3 is made up of 16 amino acids. CDR3 nucleotides: TGTGCCAGCAGTTTACTGGGACAGGGCCCCAAAAACATTCAGTACTTC. This sequence encodes CASSLLGQGPKNIQYF.

A single count supports this clone. The chain recombines TRBV28 with TRBJ2-4; TRBD2 agrees at 10 bases. The length of the CDR3 is 15 residues. Unmatched junction bases numbered 2, after V lost 3 bases and J lost 3 bases. Germline CDR1 and CDR2: MDHEN and SYDVKM. The CDR3 DNA sequence: TGTGCCAGCAGTTTCCTAGCGGGAGACAAAAACATTCAGTACTTC. Translation: CASSFLAGDKNIQYF. Complete variable domain (other parts from reference TRBV28 and TRBJ2-4): DVKVTQSSRYLVKRTGEKVFLECVQDMDHENMFWYRQDPGLGLRLIYFSYDVKMKEKGDIPEGYSVSREKKERFSLILESASTNQTSMYLCASSFLAGDKNIQYFGAGTRLSVL.

The chain has TRBV6-5 and TRBJ2-3; TRBD1 might be the D (7 bases). CDR1 and CDR2 from the germline V gene are MNHEY and SVGAGI. Trimming left V 4 bases short and J 3 bases short, with 11 bases between. The CDR3 covers 14 residues. CDR3 nucleotides: TGTGCCAGCAGTTTACAGGGGAGGACAGATACGCAGTATTTT. Its translation is CASSLQGRTDTQYF.

This clone has a single count. This chain links TRBV7-2 with TRBJ2-7, with D hard to call. The V end was cut by 3 bases, the J end by 2 bases, with 11 bases between. CDR1 and CDR2 (germline): SGHTA, FQGNSA. The CDR3 spans 14 residues. The CDR3 region has the DNA TGTGCCAGCAGCTTTAGACTTGTCACCTACGAGCAGTACTTC. It encodes CASSFRLVTYEQYF.

The chain is built from TRBV7-9 and TRBJ1-2; D is ambiguous. The CDR3 has 13 amino acids. The germline V and J ends were trimmed by 5 bases and 7 bases, with 14 bases remaining between them. Germline values: CDR1 SEHNR, CDR2 FQNEAQ (reference sequence). This CDR3 reads CASSPDGNGGYTF. For the CDR3, the DNA is TGTGCCAGCAGCCCAGACGGAAACGGTGGCTACACCTTC. The variable domain in full, with the rest retrieved from reference TRBV7-9 and TRBJ1-2, is DTGVSQNPRHKITKRGQNVTFRCDPISEHNRLYWYRQTLGQGPEFLTYFQNEAQLEKSRLLSDRFSAERPKGSFSTLEIQRTEQGDSAMYLCASSPDGNGGYTFGSGTRLTVV.

The chain has TRBV3-1 (or the pseudogene TRBV3-2) and TRBJ1-6; D may be TRBD1 (5 bases). The germline V gene encodes CDR1 LGHDT and CDR2 YNNKEL (reference sequence). The V end lost 4 bases, the J end lost 7 bases, and 17 bases lay between the germline ends. This CDR3 comprises 16 residues. Written as DNA, the CDR3 is TGTGCCAGCAGCCCTCACTGGGGGTATGGAAATTCACCCCTCCACTTT. This gives the protein CASSPHWGYGNSPLHF.